The 14 T cell receptor beta chains presented below share a single source sample, sequenced in a study of regulatory T cells in long-lasting Graves disease. Documented time point: newly diagnosed GD, antithyroid drugs for less than 3 months. From PBMCs, RNA was extracted and then used to make the TCR library. Relying on iRepertoire HTBI primers and Arm-PCR of CDR3 regions, the team built TCR beta libraries. A single record per CDR3 protein comes from TCRdb applying MiXCR to the multiplex PCR reads. The profile shows over 450,000 distinct CDR3 sequences, about 12% of them singletons. This sample also belongs to another study, concerning T cells in Graves' hyperthyroidism and ophthalmopathy.

The sample here was peripheral blood mononuclear cells (PBMCs), taken at new diagnosis, from a patient treated with antithyroid drugs. The receptors shown here come from a woman aged 25 to 39 with Graves disease.

In this sample, this clonotype turned up many times. This chain uses TRBV7-8 with TRBJ2-1, with D unclear. Germline CDR1 is SGHVS and CDR2 is FQNEAQ. Trimming pared 4 bases from V and 3 bases from J, leaving 10 bases between. There are 14 residues in the CDR3. CDR3: CASSSSVIYNEQFF. The CDR3 bases are TGTGCCAGCAGCTCGTCGGTGATCTACAATGAGCAGTTCTTC. The variable domain in full, with the rest retrieved from reference TRBV7-8 and TRBJ2-1, is GAGVSQSPRYKVAKRGQDVALRCDPISGHVSLFWYQQALGQGPEFLTYFQNEAQLDKSGLPSDRFFAERPEGSVSTLKIQRTQQEDSAVYLCASSSSVIYNEQFFGPGTRLTVL.

This clonotype was seen repeatedly, ten times or more. The chain carries TRBV18 and TRBJ2-7; 7 bases agree with TRBD1. V lost 4 bases to trimming and J lost 1 base; unmatched junction nucleotides: 10. The CDR3 is made up of 16 amino acids. Germline V gene data show CDR1 as KGHSH and CDR2 as LQKENI. CDR3 loop: CASSRTGNFVSYEQYF. Here the CDR3 DNA reads TGTGCCAGCTCACGGACAGGAAATTTTGTATCCTACGAGCAGTACTTC.

The gene calls are TRBV7-8 and TRBJ2-4; the match to TRBD2 covers 13 bases. CDR1 is SGHVS and CDR2 is FQNEAQ in the germline V gene. The trim removed 5 bases at V and 9 bases at J, leaving 7 bases unmatched. The CDR3 runs to 15 residues. The CDR3 spells CASSPGLAGEGIQYF. The CDR3 DNA is TGTGCCAGCAGCCCTGGACTAGCGGGAGAGGGCATTCAGTACTTC.

This clonotype was picked up many times. The rearrangement uses TRBV11-3 and TRBJ2-1, with D possibly being TRBD2 (6 bases). Germline V lookup: CDR1 SGHNT, CDR2 YENEEA. V lost 1 base to trimming and J lost 5 bases, with 12 bases between them. The CDR3 sequence is 15 residues long. The CDR3 DNA reads TGTGCCAGCAGCTTAGTCGCGGGAATGAACAATGAGCAGTTCTTC. Protein product: CASSLVAGMNNEQFF.

This chain connects TRBV11-2 to TRBJ2-7; D ambiguous. The CDR3 has 17 amino acids. CDR1 and CDR2 (germline): SGHAT, FQNNGV. The ends were cut back, 0 bases at V and 13 bases at J, with 28 bases in the middle. The CDR3 is CASSLDQLWGRSESFYF. The CDR3 DNA sequence: TGTGCCAGCAGCTTAGACCAGCTGTGGGGTAGGTCAGAGAGCTTTTACTTC.

This clonotype came up a few times. The rearrangement links TRBV29-1 to TRBJ2-5, with 10 bases lining up with TRBD2. V trimming: 1 base; J trimming: 4 bases; junction bases outside the gene matches: 0. This CDR3 has 13 residues. Germline assignment: CDR1 SQVTM and CDR2 ANQGSEA. The CDR3 loop is CSVEGLAGETQYF. CDR3 nucleotides: TGCAGCGTTGAAGGACTAGCGGGAGAGACCCAGTACTTC.

This clonotype was observed at least ten times. V gene TRBV12-3 or TRBV12-4 combines with J gene TRBJ1-1; no firm D call. This CDR3 contains 13 residues. Trimming pared 6 bases from V and 10 bases from J, leaving 18 bases between. The CDR3 protein is CASSPARGTGAFF. The CDR3, as DNA: TGTGCCAGCAGCCCAGCTCGGGGTACGGGAGCTTTCTTT.

This chain connects TRBV19 to TRBJ2-1; the match to TRBD2 covers 9 bases. The CDR3 contains 14 residues. Germline trimming cut 4 bases from V and 7 bases from J; bases unmatched to any gene: 5. Germline V lookup: CDR1 LNHDA, CDR2 SQIVND (reference sequence). CDR3 sequence (DNA): TGTGCCAGTAGTAACGGACTAGCGTTAAATGAGCAGTTCTTC. Its protein is CASSNGLALNEQFF. Combining the CDR3 with reference TRBV19 and TRBJ2-1 gives the whole variable domain DGGITQSPKYLFRKEGQNVTLSCEQNLNHDAMYWYRQDPGQGLRLIYYSQIVNDFQKGDIAEGYSVSREKKESFPLTVTSAQKNPTAFYLCASSNGLALNEQFFGPGTRLTVL.

This clonotype was observed at least ten times. The chain links TRBV5-1 to TRBJ1-4; D call uncertain. Germline lookup yields CDR1 SGHRS and CDR2 YFSETQ. V shed 2 bases and J shed 4 bases, with 3 bases lying between them. This CDR3 has 12 residues. The CDR3 here is CASSLYNEKLFF. CDR3 sequence (DNA): TGCGCCAGCAGCTTATATAATGAAAAACTGTTTTTT.

The rearrangement uses TRBV18 and TRBJ2-7; D is uncertain. The germline V gene encodes CDR1 KGHSH and CDR2 LQKENI. The CDR3 sequence is 13 residues long. The DNA of the CDR3 is TGTGCCAGCTCACCGGACGGATACTACGAGCCGTACGTC. Its protein product is CASSPDGYYEPYV.

This clonotype came up many times. The CDR3 coding sequence is TGTGCCTGGACGGCAGACAGACCCGCGAACACTGAAGCTTTCTTT. It codes for CAWTADRPANTEAFF. The gene calls are TRBV30 and TRBJ1-1, with D perhaps TRBD1 (5 bases). Germline CDR1 reads GTSNPN; CDR2 reads SVGIG (reference sequence). The CDR3 runs to 15 residues. V was pared by 4 bases and J by 1 base, with 16 bases between.

This clonotype was detected only a few times. The rearrangement joins TRBV7-9 to TRBJ1-1; no definite D call. The CDR3 sequence is 14 residues long. CDR1 SEHNR and CDR2 FQNEAQ come from the germline V gene (reference sequence). The V gene lost 5 bases and the J gene lost 6 bases, with 16 bases spanning the gap. In nucleotides, the CDR3 is TGTGCCAGCAGCCTTGGGGTACCAACACCTGAAGCTTTCTTT. It codes for CASSLGVPTPEAFF.

This clonotype was recorded at least ten times. The rearrangement joins TRBV28 to TRBJ2-2, with D unresolved. CDR1 is MDHEN, CDR2 SYDVKM, per germline. The length of the CDR3 is 14 residues. Deletions cut 2 bases from V and 7 bases from J, with 11 bases between. The CDR3 loop reads CASSLVSENGELFF. The CDR3 coding sequence is TGTGCCAGCAGTTTAGTGAGCGAGAACGGGGAGCTGTTTTTT.

This clonotype was found many times. V usage is TRBV6-2 or TRBV6-3 and J usage is TRBJ2-7, with TRBD1 as a possible D gene (6 bases). The germline V gene has CDR1 MNHEY and CDR2 SVGEGT. This CDR3 region has 17 residues. Trimming took 0 bases from V and 3 from J, leaving 18 bases between them. For the CDR3, the DNA is TGTGCCAGCAGTTACTCATCCAGCCGGGGACAACTCTACGAGCAGTACTTC. Its translation is CASSYSSSRGQLYEQYF.